This T cell receptor (beta chain) came from a study of cytomegalovirus exposure and HLA in healthy donors. Study results and caveats: Some V segments, TRBV6-2 and TRBV6-3 among them, were indistinguishable and were therefore excluded. The study flagged about 160 TCR beta chains as cytomegalovirus-associated. Analysis was carried out at a later point, and it linked a missense DCLRE1C variant to TCR beta V- and J-gene trimming.

PCR was performed using 60 Vbeta and 13 Jbeta primers. Profiling relied on immunoSEQ multiplex PCR, and the TCRdb table lists in-frame clones only, not all of them. The table shows tens of thousands of clones, with around three quarters occurring only once. This CDR3 is built from 14 residues. V was clipped by 1 base and J by 3 bases, with 10 bases between them. CDR1 is ENHRY and CDR2 is SYGVKD in the germline V gene. Remarks on this clone: The antigen remains unidentified.

This rearrangement joins TRBV10-3 to TRBJ2-7; D is perhaps TRBD1 (5 bases). The TCR comes from a man aged 25 to 45 in good health and CMV-seropositive. The sequencing input was PBMCs. CDR3 sequence reads: CAISELGQGYEQYF. The CDR3 DNA sequence: TGTGCCATCAGTGAGTTGGGTCAGGGCTACGAGCAGTACTTC.